A selection of T cell receptor beta chains follows, all from one sample in a study of response to subunit inactivated influenza vaccine. TCRdb reprocessed the RT-PCR reads via MiXCR and lists one record per CDR3 protein. The sample lists hundreds of thousands of distinct CDR3 sequences, roughly 13% seen once, with about an eighth in the top ten. This material consisted of PBMCs from blood, taken about 40 days after vaccination. These receptors all stem from a man aged 50 to 59 who received an inactivated influenza vaccine. CDR3s include the opening cysteine and the closing phenylalanine or tryptophan. The D gene is left open where the match is weak. Size values are once, few and many counts, or a class for expanded clones, and some rows have none.

clone size	D gene	V gene	J gene	CDR3 length	CDR3 DNA	CDR3 protein
NA	NA	TRBV7-2	TRBJ2-2	15	TGTGCCAGCAGCTTGGAGGGACTGAACACCGGGGAGCTGTTTTTT	CASSLEGLNTGELFF
many	TRBD2	TRBV5-1	TRBJ2-3	15	TGCGCCAGCAGCTTGAGACTAGCCGATGGGGATACGCAGTATTTT	CASSLRLADGDTQYF
many	TRBD1	TRBV12-3/TRBV12-4	TRBJ1-4	15	TGTGCCAGCAAGCAGTTGGGGACAGAGTATGAAAAACTGTTTTTT	CASKQLGTEYEKLFF
NA	TRBD1	TRBV24-1	TRBJ2-2	16	TGTGCCACCAGTGACGAACTCGGGACAGTCACCGGGGAGCTGTTTTTT	CATSDELGTVTGELFF
NA	TRBD2	TRBV25-1	TRBJ2-1	16	TGTGCCAGCAGTGGAGGACTAGCCTCAACCTACAATGAGCAGTTCTTC	CASSGGLASTYNEQFF
NA	TRBD2	TRBV7-2	TRBJ2-7	15	TGTGCCAGCAGCTTAGTGGGCGGGAGACGAAGCGAGCAGTACTTC	CASSLVGGRRSEQYF
few	NA	TRBV6-5	TRBJ2-2	14	TGTGCCAGCAGTTACCAGGATAGCGACGGGGAGCTGTTTTTT	CASSYQDSDGELFF
few	TRBD1	TRBV5-4	TRBJ2-7	16	TGTGCCAGCACCCGGATGCCAGACAGGGCGTCGGACGAGCAGTACTTC	CASTRMPDRASDEQYF
once	NA	TRBV5-1	TRBJ1-1	14	TGCGCCAGCAGCTTGGGACAGTCGGGCACTGAAGCTTTCTTT	CASSLGQSGTEAFF
few	NA	TRBV6-1	TRBJ2-7	13	TGTGCCAGCAGTCAGGGTTATCGGTACGAGCAGTACTTC	CASSQGYRYEQYF
few	NA	TRBV30	TRBJ2-1	13	TGTGCCTGGAGTGCCAGCGCCTACAATGAGCAGTTCTTC	CAWSASAYNEQFF
many	TRBD1	TRBV29-1	TRBJ2-1	13	TGCAGCGTAGACAGGGGTTCCTACAATGAGCAGTTCTTC	CSVDRGSYNEQFF
few	NA	TRBV4-1	TRBJ1-4	15	TGCGCCAGCAGCCAAGATACAGTCCCTGGCGAAAAACTGTTTTTT	CASSQDTVPGEKLFF
NA	TRBD2	TRBV6-2/TRBV6-3	TRBJ2-3	14	TGTGCCAGCAGAGGACTAGCGAGCACAGATACGCAGTATTTT	CASRGLASTDTQYF
many	NA	TRBV5-6	TRBJ1-3	13	TGTGCCAGCAGCGGCAGAGCTGGAAACACCATATATTTT	CASSGRAGNTIYF
few	TRBD2	TRBV12-3/TRBV12-4	TRBJ2-1	15	TGTGCCAGCAGTTTTACGGGGGGGGTGCGGAATGAGCAGTTCTTC	CASSFTGGVRNEQFF
NA	NA	TRBV5-1	TRBJ2-3	14	TGCGCCAGCAGCACTGCTGGATTCACAGATACGCAGTATTTT	CASSTAGFTDTQYF
NA	TRBD1	TRBV12-3/TRBV12-4	TRBJ1-6	16	TGTGCCAGCAGATCTGGGACAGGGGGAGGTAATTCACCCCTCCACTTT	CASRSGTGGGNSPLHF
NA	NA	TRBV5-1	TRBJ1-4	14	TGCGCCAGCAGCTTGGACAGGAATAATGAAAAACTGTTTTTT	CASSLDRNNEKLFF
NA	NA	TRBV28	TRBJ2-1	13	TGTGCCAGCAGTTTCTGCAGGGAAAATGAGCAGTTCTTC	CASSFCRENEQFF
few	TRBD1	TRBV10-3	TRBJ2-7	13	TGTGCCATCAGTGCGACAGGGGACCACGAGCAGTACTTC	CAISATGDHEQYF
few	TRBD2	TRBV20-1	TRBJ2-1	14	TGCAGTGCTACGGGACTAGCGGGTTACAATGAGCAGTTCTTC	CSATGLAGYNEQFF
few	NA	TRBV5-1	TRBJ1-1	14	TGCGCCAGCAGCTTGGTAGATGAGAACACTGAAGCTTTCTTT	CASSLVDENTEAFF
NA	NA	TRBV10-1	TRBJ2-7	12	TGCGCCACCTCGAAAATACTACGAGAGCAGTACTTC	CATSKILREQYF
NA	TRBD2	TRBV4-3	TRBJ2-3	18	TGCGCCAGCAGCCAAGCCCCACTAGCGGGGGCGATCACAGATACGCAGTATTTT	CASSQAPLAGAITDTQYF
few	NA	TRBV29-1	TRBJ2-1	14	TGCAGCGTTGTTGCCTCTAGGTTTAACAATGAGCAGTTCTTC	CSVVASRFNNEQFF
few	NA	TRBV20-1	TRBJ2-5	13	TGCAGTGCTTCTGACAGTATACAAGGCGGCCAGTACTTC	CSASDSIQGGQYF
few	NA	TRBV5-1	TRBJ2-3	18	TGCGCCAGCAGCTTGTTAGTTAACACCCGCCAGAGGGGTGATACGCAGTATTTT	CASSLLVNTRQRGDTQYF
NA	TRBD1	TRBV27	TRBJ2-7	17	TGTGCCAGCAGGACCTTAGGACAGGGGGTGAGCTCCTACGAGCAGTACTTC	CASRTLGQGVSSYEQYF
few	NA	TRBV5-1	TRBJ1-4	16	TGCGCCAGCAGCGAGCGCACATCTGCAACTAATGAAAAACTGTTTTTT	CASSERTSATNEKLFF
many	NA	TRBV29-1	TRBJ1-2	14	TGCAGCGTTGAGGAAGGGGTATGGGGTTCTGGCTACACCTTC	CSVEEGVWGSGYTF
NA	NA	TRBV6-2/TRBV6-3	TRBJ2-1	12	TGTGCCAGCAGTTTACAGTTTAATGAGCAGTTCTTC	CASSLQFNEQFF
NA	NA	TRBV19	TRBJ2-5	16	TGTGCCAGTAGTATTAGTCCGGGGGGCTTTCAAGAGACCCAGTACTTC	CASSISPGGFQETQYF
many	TRBD2	TRBV20-1	TRBJ2-3	15	TGCAGTGCCCGGGGGGGGGATACCCTCCAGGATACGCAGTATTTT	CSARGGDTLQDTQYF
NA	NA	TRBV18	TRBJ2-7	15	TGTGCCAGCTCACCAGGGGTCCCTAGCTCCTACGAGCAGTACTTC	CASSPGVPSSYEQYF
few	TRBD2	TRBV7-9	TRBJ2-3	16	TGTGCCAGCAGCCTCCGTGCTAGCGGGAGGTCGGATACGCAGTATTTT	CASSLRASGRSDTQYF
few	NA	TRBV12-3/TRBV12-4	TRBJ1-1	16	TGTGCCAGCAGTTTGGGGTTGAACAGGCAGAACACTGAAGCTTTCTTT	CASSLGLNRQNTEAFF
NA	NA	TRBV7-9	TRBJ2-5	15	TGTGCCAGCAGCCACCCCGGACACAACCAAGAGACCCAGTACTTC	CASSHPGHNQETQYF
many	NA	TRBV9	TRBJ2-7	15	TGTGCCAGCAGCCCAAGTCCCGGGACATTCAACGAGCAGTACTTC	CASSPSPGTFNEQYF
few	NA	TRBV5-1	TRBJ2-1	15	TGCGCCAGCAGCTTGACTACAGAGTCATACAATGAGCAGTTCTTC	CASSLTTESYNEQFF
NA	NA	TRBV5-1	TRBJ2-5	15	TGCGCCGGCAGCCTAGAACCGGGACTTCAAGAGACCCAGTACTTC	CAGSLEPGLQETQYF
NA	NA	TRBV29-1	TRBJ1-2	11	TGCAGCGTTGTAGAGTACTATGGCTACACCTTC	CSVVEYYGYTF
few	TRBD1	TRBV28	TRBJ2-7	17	TGTGCCAGCAGCTCAGGCCAGACCGGGACAGGCAGCTACGAGCAGTACTTC	CASSSGQTGTGSYEQYF
many	NA	TRBV7-2	TRBJ2-1	16	TGTGCCAGCAGCGATCGCCAATTTAGGGGTAACAATGAGCAGTTCTTC	CASSDRQFRGNNEQFF
NA	NA	TRBV9	TRBJ2-7	15	TGTGCCAGCAGCCCGAGACGAGACCGGGCCTACGAGCAGTACTTC	CASSPRRDRAYEQYF
NA	NA	TRBV7-2	TRBJ1-5	15	TGTGCCAGCAGCTTAGGTTCGACTGATAATCAGCCCCAGCATTTT	CASSLGSTDNQPQHF
many	TRBD1	TRBV12-3/TRBV12-4	TRBJ2-2	15	TGTGCCAGCAGTATCCGACAGGGGAACACCGGGGAGCTGTTTTTT	CASSIRQGNTGELFF
many	NA	TRBV4-1	TRBJ1-1	15	TGCGCCAGCAGCTCAGAAGGGAATCTGGGCGCTGAAGCTTTCTTT	CASSSEGNLGAEAFF
NA	NA	TRBV9	TRBJ1-1	15	TGTGCCAGCAGCGCCTTACACGTCCTGAACACTGAAGCTTTCTTT	CASSALHVLNTEAFF
many	NA	TRBV12-3/TRBV12-4	TRBJ2-5	17	TGTGCCAGCAGTTTAGGGGACACCATTAGGGCCCAAGAGACCCAGTACTTC	CASSLGDTIRAQETQYF